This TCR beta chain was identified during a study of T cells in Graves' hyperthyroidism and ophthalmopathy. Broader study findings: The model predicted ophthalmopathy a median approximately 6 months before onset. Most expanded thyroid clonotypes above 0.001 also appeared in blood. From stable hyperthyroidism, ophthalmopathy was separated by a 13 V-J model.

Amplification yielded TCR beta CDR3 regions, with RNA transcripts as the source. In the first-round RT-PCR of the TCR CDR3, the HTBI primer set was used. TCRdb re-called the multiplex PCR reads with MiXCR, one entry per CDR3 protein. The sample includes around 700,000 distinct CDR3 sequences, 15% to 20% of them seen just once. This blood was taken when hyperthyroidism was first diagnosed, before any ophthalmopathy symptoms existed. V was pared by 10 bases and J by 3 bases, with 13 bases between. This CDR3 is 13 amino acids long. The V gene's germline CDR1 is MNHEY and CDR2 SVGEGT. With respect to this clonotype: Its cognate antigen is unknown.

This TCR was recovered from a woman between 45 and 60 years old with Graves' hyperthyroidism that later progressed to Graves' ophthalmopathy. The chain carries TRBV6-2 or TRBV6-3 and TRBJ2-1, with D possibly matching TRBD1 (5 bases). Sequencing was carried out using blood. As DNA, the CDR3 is TGTGCCACGACAGAGTTATTCTACAATGAGCAGTTCTTC. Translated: CATTELFYNEQFF.